This TCR beta chain originates from a study of blood T cell repertoires in COVID-19. Study in general: The analysed material was cDNA or gDNA that came from T cells, B-cell-depleted T cells, or PBMCs.

The ends were cut back, 0 bases at V and 4 bases at J, with 8 bases in the middle. The germline gives CDR1 SGDLS, CDR2 YYNGEE. This CDR3 spans 14 amino acids. Repertoires were generated with immunoSEQ multiplex PCR, while TCRdb's copy carries only in-frame clones and drops some. The top ten clones hold less than 4.5% of a sample with hundreds of thousands of clones, 70% to 90% of them seen once. The specimen was PBMCs or T cells enriched from blood (not recorded which). The receptor was derived from a man aged 30 to 39 who had recovered from COVID-19. The chain couples TRBV9 to TRBJ1-5; unclear D gene. CDR3 in amino acids: CASSVDSGNQPQHF. The CDR3 nucleotides read TGTGCCAGCAGCGTAGATTCGGGAAATCAGCCCCAGCATTTT. Full variable domain (remainder filled in from reference TRBV9 and TRBJ1-5): DSGVTQTPKHLITATGQRVTLRCSPRSGDLSVYWYQQSLDQGLQFLIQYYNGEERAKGNILERFSAQQFPDLHSELNLSSLELGDSALYFCASSVDSGNQPQHFGDGTRLSIL.